The T cell receptor (beta chain) under discussion was sequenced for a study of Ad26.COV2.S vaccination and SARS-CoV-2 variants. Study details: Once or twice, 56 days apart, Ad26.COV2.S was delivered intramuscularly.

General study findings and limits: Participants in the vaccine arm had higher spike-specific TCR breadth; placebo recipients had lower.

A word on this clone: Its antigen remains unknown.

This table comes from immunoSEQ multiplex PCR, and its TCRdb copy is limited to in-frame clones, with some not included. The table has some 370,000 clones, 83% seen once. Treatment indicated: some 19 received Ad26.COV2.S at low or high dose, single or two shots; about five received placebo; per-sample allocation not given. Material that was analyzed had been drawn on day 63 after the first vaccine or placebo injection. The sequencing here drew on peripheral blood, taken in a trial of Ad26.COV2.S vaccine versus placebo. The origin of this receptor is a person aged 18-65 years who received the Ad26.COV2.S COVID-19 vaccine or a placebo.

The CDR3 loop is CASSLGVYQPQHF. In nucleotides, the CDR3 is TGTGCCAGCAGCTTAGGGGTGTATCAGCCCCAGCATTTT. V usage is TRBV7-9 and J usage is TRBJ1-5; D not certain. V gave up 1 base and J gave up 5 bases, with 6 bases separating them. Germline assignment: CDR1 SEHNR and CDR2 FQNEAQ (reference sequence). The CDR3 sequence is 13 residues long.